This T cell receptor beta chain was identified in a study of cytomegalovirus exposure and HLA in healthy donors. General observations from the study: Later on, an analysis showed TCR association rates differing by HLA locus, with DRB1 the most and HLA-C the fewest. Overall, around 160 TCR beta chains were annotated as cytomegalovirus-associated. Productive rates of about 87% or about 30% were seen for most TCR beta V segments in an earlier analysis. Rarity characterized most TCR sequences, yet some public TCRs appeared in many donors.

The germline gives CDR1 SGHRS, CDR2 YFSETQ. The CDR3 covers 19 residues. The V and J ends lost 4 bases and 10 bases, in that order; junction bases with no gene match: 21. For this clone: Its specificity is unknown.

With 60 Vbeta and 13 Jbeta primers, the PCR was carried out. Measured with immunoSEQ multiplex PCR; TCRdb has only the in-frame clones, and not every one. Of hundreds of thousands of clones listed, more than 70% are singletons. Sequenced material: PBMCs. This sequence was found in a boy aged 5-17 years in good health and CMV-seronegative. The chain combines TRBV5-1 with TRBJ2-1, with 12 bases lining up with TRBD1. The CDR3 region is CASSARDRGRVAGLGEQFF. CDR3 coding DNA: TGCGCCAGCAGCGCTCGGGACAGGGGGCGGGTAGCGGGATTGGGCGAGCAGTTCTTC.